The rows below give T cell receptor beta chains drawn from one sample of a study of beta chain features in type 1 diabetes. Clones were read by immunoSEQ multiplex PCR, and TCRdb kept only the in-frame ones, dropping some. Of 350,000 to 400,000 clones in the sample, about 15% were seen once. The sample was naive CD4+ T cells from blood. Receptors originate from a woman under 30 in good health. The CDR3 runs from the conserved cysteine through the conserved F or W. Each record gives: CDR3 DNA, CDR3 protein, clone size, D gene, V gene, J gene. D genes are given only for firm matches. Size values are once, few and many counts, or a class for expanded clones, and some rows have none.

DNA: TGTGCCAGCAGCTCTACAGGGGAAAGCTCCTACGAGCAGTACTTC
CDR3: CASSSTGESSYEQYF
size: -
D: TRBD1
V: TRBV6-6
J: TRBJ2-7

DNA: TGTGCCAGCAGCCAAGATAACAGGGGGCGAGTATGGAGCAGCTCCTACGAGCAGTACTTC
CDR3: CASSQDNRGRVWSSSYEQYF
size: few
D: TRBD1
V: TRBV4-2
J: TRBJ2-7

DNA: TGTGCCAGTAGTATAAGGGGGTCGGCATACGAGCAGTACTTC
CDR3: CASSIRGSAYEQYF
size: few
D: -
V: TRBV19
J: TRBJ2-7

DNA: TGTGCCAGCTCACCACCGGGCTCCGAGCAGTTCTTC
CDR3: CASSPPGSEQFF
size: few
D: -
V: TRBV18
J: TRBJ2-1

DNA: TGCGCCAGCAGCTCTCCAGGGAGGGAGACCCAGTACTTC
CDR3: CASSSPGRETQYF
size: -
D: -
V: TRBV5-1
J: TRBJ2-5

DNA: TGTGCCACCAGCAGAGTTGACAGATACAATGAGCAGTTCTTC
CDR3: CATSRVDRYNEQFF
size: few
D: -
V: TRBV15
J: TRBJ2-1

DNA: TGCGCCAGCAGCCAAGATCGAGTAGCTGGTGAGCAGTTCTTC
CDR3: CASSQDRVAGEQFF
size: -
D: -
V: TRBV4-1
J: TRBJ2-1

DNA: TGTGCCAGCAGCCGGACAGGACTACCCACAGATACGCAGTATTTT
CDR3: CASSRTGLPTDTQYF
size: few
D: -
V: TRBV7-3
J: TRBJ2-3

DNA: TGTGCCAGCAGGGCCGGGACAGTCTACAATGAGCAGTTCTTC
CDR3: CASRAGTVYNEQFF
size: -
D: TRBD1
V: TRBV28
J: TRBJ2-1

DNA: TGTGCCAGCAGCGTGACTAGCGGGTCCTACAATGAGCAGTTCTTC
CDR3: CASSVTSGSYNEQFF
size: -
D: TRBD2
V: TRBV9
J: TRBJ2-1

DNA: TGTGCCTGGAGACTACAGGGATGGGAGCAGTACTTC
CDR3: CAWRLQGWEQYF
size: few
D: -
V: TRBV30
J: TRBJ2-7